Listed below are T cell receptor beta chains from one sample, sequenced in a study of Ad26.COV2.S vaccination and SARS-CoV-2 variants. The data were produced by immunoSEQ multiplex PCR, yet TCRdb's version contains in-frame clones alone and is incomplete. Of about 400,000 clones in the sample, about four fifths are singletons; the top ten hold approximately 7%. Sequenced here: peripheral blood, sampled in a trial of Ad26.COV2.S vaccine versus placebo. The origin of the receptors is a person between 18 and 59 years old who received the Ad26.COV2.S COVID-19 vaccine or a placebo. The CDR3 runs from the conserved cysteine through the conserved F or W. Fields, in order: D gene, clone size, J gene, V gene, CDR3 DNA, CDR3 protein. D genes are given only for firm matches. Clone size appears in some rows only: once, few, many, or a class for an expanded clone.

D: TRBD2
size: -
J: TRBJ2-1
V: TRBV7-7
DNA: TGTGCCAGCAGCCGGGCAGGACTAGCGGGGACCCCCTACAATGAGCAGTTCTTC
CDR3: CASSRAGLAGTPYNEQFF

D: -
size: -
J: TRBJ1-2
V: TRBV4-3
DNA: TGCGCCAGCAGCCAGACGTATCAGGGTGAGGGAGTTAACTATGGCTACACCTTC
CDR3: CASSQTYQGEGVNYGYTF

D: -
size: -
J: TRBJ1-5
V: TRBV19
DNA: TGTGCCAGTAGTCCCCGTCAAAATCAGCCCCAGCATTTT
CDR3: CASSPRQNQPQHF

D: -
size: -
J: TRBJ2-5
V: TRBV6-2/TRBV6-3
DNA: TGTGCCAGCAGTTACGTACAAGAGACCCAGTACTTC
CDR3: CASSYVQETQYF

D: -
size: -
J: TRBJ1-2
V: TRBV15
DNA: TGTGCCACCAGCAGAATTGGCGGGGGAGGCTATGGCTACACCTTC
CDR3: CATSRIGGGGYGYTF

D: TRBD1
size: once
J: TRBJ1-1
V: TRBV5-1
DNA: TGCGCCAGCAGCGCTCCCCGAGGACAGGGGGCCCTGAACACTGAAGCTTTCTTT
CDR3: CASSAPRGQGALNTEAFF

D: -
size: once
J: TRBJ2-1
V: TRBV10-3
DNA: TGTGCCATCAGTGACAATGTGGGCCAAGCTGATTTGGAGCAGTTCTTC
CDR3: CAISDNVGQADLEQFF

D: -
size: -
J: TRBJ1-2
V: TRBV5-1
DNA: TGCGCCAGCAGCTTGGAGGGACATATGGGCTACACCTTC
CDR3: CASSLEGHMGYTF

D: -
size: -
J: TRBJ2-2
V: TRBV12-3/TRBV12-4
DNA: TGTGCCAGCAGCCGACAGCGCGGGGAGCTGTTTTTT
CDR3: CASSRQRGELFF

D: TRBD2
size: -
J: TRBJ2-3
V: TRBV11-2
DNA: TGTGCCAGCATCCTTACTAGCGGAGAGACAGATACGCAGTATTTT
CDR3: CASILTSGETDTQYF

D: TRBD2
size: -
J: TRBJ2-3
V: TRBV4-3
DNA: TGCGCCAGCAGCTCTCGGTGGGCTAGCGGATTCACAGATACGCAGTATTTT
CDR3: CASSSRWASGFTDTQYF

D: TRBD2
size: -
J: TRBJ2-4
V: TRBV9
DNA: TGTGCCAGCAGCGTAGGACTAGCGGGATCAGGAGGTGGTCTGGCCAAAAACATTCAGTACTTC
CDR3: CASSVGLAGSGGGLAKNIQYF

D: -
size: -
J: TRBJ2-7
V: TRBV7-6
DNA: TGTGCCAGCAGCTCGCGTACAGAGCAGTACTTC
CDR3: CASSSRTEQYF

D: -
size: -
J: TRBJ1-6
V: TRBV6-5
DNA: TGTGCCAGCGGCTCAGACAGGCGGTATTCACCCCTCCACTTT
CDR3: CASGSDRRYSPLHF

D: TRBD1
size: once
J: TRBJ1-2
V: TRBV13
DNA: TGTGCCAGCAGCTTAGATGCTGGGCAGGGGGCGCTGAGCTACACCTTC
CDR3: CASSLDAGQGALSYTF

D: -
size: -
J: TRBJ2-7
V: TRBV11-2
DNA: TGTGCCAGCAGCTTCCACGGGGAGCAGTACTTC
CDR3: CASSFHGEQYF

D: -
size: -
J: TRBJ1-5
V: TRBV30
DNA: TGTGCCTGGGGAAAGAATCAGCCCCAGCATTTT
CDR3: CAWGKNQPQHF

D: -
size: few
J: TRBJ2-7
V: TRBV9
DNA: TGTGCCAGCAGCGCCCAGGTTGGGGTCAACGAGCAGTACTTC
CDR3: CASSAQVGVNEQYF

D: -
size: -
J: TRBJ2-2
V: TRBV9
DNA: TGTGCCAGCAGCCGCGTGAACACCGGGGAGCTGTTTTTT
CDR3: CASSRVNTGELFF

D: TRBD2
size: -
J: TRBJ2-7
V: TRBV5-6
DNA: TGTGCCAGCAGCTTGGTACTAGCGGGAGCCGAGCAGTACTTC
CDR3: CASSLVLAGAEQYF

D: -
size: few
J: TRBJ1-5
V: TRBV19
DNA: TGTGCCAGTAGTCCTTTAGAAGGCCGGGGGAGTTATAGCAATCAGCCCCAGCATTTT
CDR3: CASSPLEGRGSYSNQPQHF

D: -
size: -
J: TRBJ1-1
V: TRBV5-1
DNA: TGCGCCAGCAGCTTTGACAGCCGGAACACTGAAGCTTTCTTT
CDR3: CASSFDSRNTEAFF